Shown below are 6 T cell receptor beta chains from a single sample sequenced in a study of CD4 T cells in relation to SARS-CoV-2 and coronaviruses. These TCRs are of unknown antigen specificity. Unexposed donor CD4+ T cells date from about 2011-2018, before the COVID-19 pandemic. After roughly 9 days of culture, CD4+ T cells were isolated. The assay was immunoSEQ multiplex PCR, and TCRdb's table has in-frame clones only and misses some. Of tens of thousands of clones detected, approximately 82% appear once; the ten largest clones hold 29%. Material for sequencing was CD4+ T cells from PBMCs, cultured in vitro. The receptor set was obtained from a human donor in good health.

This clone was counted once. CDR3 nucleotide sequence: TGTGCCAGCAGTTTCCGGACCAAAGAGACCCAGTACTTC. Amino acids: CASSFRTKETQYF. The V call is TRBV12-3 or TRBV12-4, the J call TRBJ2-5; no firm D call. Trimming cost V 3 bases and J 3 bases, with 8 bases left between them. This CDR3 has 13 amino acids.

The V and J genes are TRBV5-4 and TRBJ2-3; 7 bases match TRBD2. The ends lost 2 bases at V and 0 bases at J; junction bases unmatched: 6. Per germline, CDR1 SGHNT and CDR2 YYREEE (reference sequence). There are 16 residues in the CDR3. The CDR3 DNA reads TGTGCCAGCAGCTTACGACTAGCTGCTAGCACAGATACGCAGTATTTT. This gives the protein CASSLRLAASTDTQYF.

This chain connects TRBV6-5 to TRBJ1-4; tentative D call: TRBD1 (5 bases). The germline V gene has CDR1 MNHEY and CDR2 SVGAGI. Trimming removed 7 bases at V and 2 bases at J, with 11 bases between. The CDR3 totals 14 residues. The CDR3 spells CASTLQATNEKLFF. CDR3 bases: TGTGCCAGCACATTACAGGCGACTAATGAAAAACTGTTTTTT.

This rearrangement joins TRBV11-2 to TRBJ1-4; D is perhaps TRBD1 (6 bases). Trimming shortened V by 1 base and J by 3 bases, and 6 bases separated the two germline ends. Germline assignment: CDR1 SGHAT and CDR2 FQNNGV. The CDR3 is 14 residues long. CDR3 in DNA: TGTGCCAGCAGCTTAGGACAGGCTAATGAAAAACTGTTTTTT. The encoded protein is CASSLGQANEKLFF.

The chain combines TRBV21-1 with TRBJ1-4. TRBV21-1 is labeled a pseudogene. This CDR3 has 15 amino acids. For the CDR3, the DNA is TGTGCCAGCACCCAGGGGGGGCTCGTGTATGAAAAACTGTTTTTT. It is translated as CASTQGGLVYEKLFF.

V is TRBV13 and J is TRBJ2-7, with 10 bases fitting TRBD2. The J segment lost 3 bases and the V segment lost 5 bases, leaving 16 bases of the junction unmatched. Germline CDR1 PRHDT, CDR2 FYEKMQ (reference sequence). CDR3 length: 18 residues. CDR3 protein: CASSVRSGGGARHYEQYF. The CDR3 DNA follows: TGTGCCAGCAGCGTTCGCAGCGGGGGGGGTGCGAGACACTACGAGCAGTACTTC.